The 11 T cell receptor beta chains below all came from one sample that was sequenced in a study of Ad26.COV2.S vaccination and SARS-CoV-2 variants. Here immunoSEQ multiplex PCR was the method, and the copy in TCRdb shows in-frame clones only, minus some. The sample has fewer than 500,000 clones, about 88% seen once; the top ten hold 2.5% to 3%. This sample's treatment: approximately 18 received Ad26.COV2.S at low or high dose, single or two shots; several received placebo; per-sample allocation not given. Material that was analyzed had been drawn on day 63 after the first vaccine or placebo injection. The sample here was peripheral blood, taken in a trial of Ad26.COV2.S vaccine versus placebo. Source of these receptors: a person between 18 and 59 years old who received the Ad26.COV2.S COVID-19 vaccine or a placebo.

This chain links TRBV4-3 with TRBJ1-5; no definite D call. Per germline, CDR1 LGHNA and CDR2 YSLEER. Between the trimmed V and J ends, which lost 0 bases and 2 bases, there was a span of 8 bases. The CDR3 extends over 15 amino acids. CDR3 sequence: CASSQDPFGNQPQHF. The DNA of the CDR3 is TGCGCCAGCAGCCAAGATCCCTTCGGCAATCAGCCCCAGCATTTT.

The chain is built from TRBV5-6 and TRBJ2-3; D is possibly TRBD1 (5 bases). The germline V gene has CDR1 SGHDT and CDR2 YYEEEE. This CDR3 is built from 15 residues. V was cut by 3 bases and J by 2 bases, with 13 bases left in between. The CDR3 DNA follows: TGTGCCAGCAGCTACCCACAGGAGTACACAGATACGCAGTATTTT. It encodes CASSYPQEYTDTQYF.

The chain links TRBV29-1 to TRBJ2-6; unclear D gene. V lost 5 bases to trimming and J lost 4 bases, with 6 bases between them. CDR1 SQVTM and CDR2 ANQGSEA come from the germline V gene. This CDR3 comprises 12 residues. CDR3 in DNA: TGCAGCGTTATAGCCGGGGCCAACGTCCTGACTTTC. Its protein product is CSVIAGANVLTF.

This chain links TRBV2 with TRBJ1-1, with D possibly matching TRBD1 (5 bases). CDR1 SNHLY and CDR2 FYNNEI come from the germline V gene. The CDR3 is 12 amino acids. Deletions cut 2 bases from V and 9 bases from J, with 10 bases between. The CDR3 reads CASSERDGKAFF. CDR3 nucleotides: TGTGCCAGCAGTGAAAGGGACGGAAAAGCTTTCTTT.

The V call is TRBV11-2, the J call TRBJ2-3; no definite D call. CDR1 SGHAT and CDR2 FQNNGV come from the germline V gene. The V and J ends lost 5 bases and 2 bases respectively, with 17 bases between them. There are 16 residues in the CDR3. The CDR3 DNA is TGTGCCAGCAGCCCGACTCGACCCATATACACAGATACGCAGTATTTT. This translates into CASSPTRPIYTDTQYF.

CDR3 residues: CASRKNRVANYGYTF. In DNA form, the CDR3 reads TGTGCCAGCAGGAAAAACAGGGTAGCTAACTATGGCTACACCTTC. This sequence joins TRBV6-5 and TRBJ1-2; D possibly corresponds to TRBD1 (6 bases). Germline CDR1 is MNHEY and CDR2 is SVGAGI. The CDR3 is 15 amino acids. With 6 bases removed from V and 0 bases from J, the gap between germline ends came to 14 bases.

This clone was seen once. The rearrangement links TRBV7-2 to TRBJ2-1; a possible D gene is TRBD2 (6 bases). Germline V lookup: CDR1 SGHTA, CDR2 FQGNSA. This CDR3 region has 13 residues. V dropped 5 bases and J dropped 5 bases, with 10 bases sitting between them. CDR3 nucleotides: TGTGCCAGCAGCCTGCGGGGTAACAATGAGCAGTTCTTC. Its translation is CASSLRGNNEQFF.

The rearrangement joins TRBV7-9 to TRBJ1-2, with 8 positions matching TRBD1. This CDR3 spans 15 amino acids. Germline trimming cut 4 bases from V and 3 bases from J; bases unmatched to any gene: 7. Germline V gives CDR1 SEHNR, CDR2 FQNEAQ (reference sequence). CDR3 sequence reads: CASSSGTGRDYGYTF. For the CDR3, the DNA is TGTGCCAGCAGCTCGGGGACAGGTCGAGACTATGGCTACACCTTC.

The rearrangement uses TRBV27 and TRBJ2-1; TRBD1 is a possible D gene (5 bases). Looked up from germline, CDR1 is MNHEY and CDR2 is SMNVEV (reference sequence). V was cut by 8 bases and J by 2 bases, with 19 bases left in between. This CDR3 has 16 amino acids. Here the CDR3 reads CASGSKSGSPYNEQFF. Here the CDR3 DNA reads TGTGCCAGCGGGTCGAAATCAGGGTCCCCCTACAATGAGCAGTTCTTC.

DNA for the CDR3: TGTGCCAGCAGCCAGGTGGGGTACGGGGAGCTGTTTTTT. It translates to CASSQVGYGELFF. The chain combines TRBV3-1 (or the pseudogene TRBV3-2) with TRBJ2-2; D is unclear. V was cut by 3 bases and J by 7 bases, with 9 bases left in between. CDR3 length equals 13 residues. CDR1 is LGHDT and CDR2 is YNNKEL in the germline V gene (reference sequence).

This clone was seen just once. The chain's CDR3 is CASSRSMGPNYGYTF. The CDR3 bases are TGTGCCAGCAGCCGTTCAATGGGGCCAAACTATGGCTACACCTTC. The genes are TRBV3-1 (or the pseudogene TRBV3-2) and TRBJ1-2, with D perhaps TRBD1 (5 bases). Trimming pared 4 bases from V and 2 bases from J, leaving 14 bases between. CDR1 is LGHDT, CDR2 YNNKEL, per germline (reference sequence). The length of the CDR3 is 15 residues.